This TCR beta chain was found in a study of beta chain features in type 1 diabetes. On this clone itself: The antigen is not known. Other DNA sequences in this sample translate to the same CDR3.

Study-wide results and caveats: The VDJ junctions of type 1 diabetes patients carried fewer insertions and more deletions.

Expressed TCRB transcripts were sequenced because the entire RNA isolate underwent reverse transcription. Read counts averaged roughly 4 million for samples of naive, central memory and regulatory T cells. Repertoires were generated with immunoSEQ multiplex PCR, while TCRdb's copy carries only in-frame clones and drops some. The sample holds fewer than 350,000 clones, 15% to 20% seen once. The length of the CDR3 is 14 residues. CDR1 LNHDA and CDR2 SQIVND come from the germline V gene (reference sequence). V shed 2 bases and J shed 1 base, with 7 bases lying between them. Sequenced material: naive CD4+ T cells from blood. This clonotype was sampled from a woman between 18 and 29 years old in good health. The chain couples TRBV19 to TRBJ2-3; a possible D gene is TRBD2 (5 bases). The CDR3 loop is CASSILGGTDTQYF. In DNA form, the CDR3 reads TGTGCCAGTAGTATACTCGGGGGCACAGATACGCAGTATTTT.